The 9 T cell receptor beta chains below come from one sample, sequenced in a study of T cells in Graves' hyperthyroidism and ophthalmopathy. Amplification targeted TCR beta CDR3 regions from RNA transcripts. The HTBI primer set drove a first-round RT-PCR of the TCR CDR3. TCRdb re-called the multiplex PCR reads with MiXCR, one entry per CDR3 protein. Counted here are 350,000 to 450,000 distinct CDR3 sequences, approximately 14% occurring once; the ten biggest clones make up approximately 10%. Material for sequencing was blood. The receptors originated from a woman in her sixties or seventies with Graves' hyperthyroidism.

This clonotype has a count of ten or more. The chain has TRBV12-3 or TRBV12-4 and TRBJ1-3; D call uncertain. The CDR3 is made up of 13 amino acids. V was shortened by 6 bases and J by 1 base, with 7 bases between the two germline ends. The CDR3 coding sequence is TGTGCCAGCAGCGCGTGGTCTGGAAACACCATATATTTT. Protein: CASSAWSGNTIYF.

Details on this clonotype: A much larger clone lies one base from this, so it may be a read error. This chain links TRBV20-1 with TRBJ1-1, with D perhaps TRBD1 (5 bases). Germline V gene data show CDR1 as DFQATT and CDR2 as SNEGSKA (reference sequence). The CDR3 spans 17 residues. The CDR3 DNA reads as TGCAGTGCTAGAGATTTCCGGGGGGGATTTACGTACACTGAAGCTTCCTTT. It translates to CSARDFRGGFTYTEASF.

This clonotype was recorded many times. The genes are TRBV3-1 and TRBJ2-4; D tentatively reads TRBD1 or TRBD2 (5 bases each). The CDR3 has 13 residues. Trimming stripped 3 bases from V and 6 bases from J, with 9 bases between. Germline CDR1 and CDR2: LGHDT and YNNKEL (reference sequence). CDR3: CASSQGRGNIQYF. The CDR3 DNA is TGTGCCAGCAGCCAGGGACGAGGAAACATTCAGTACTTC.

This clonotype was found many times. CDR3 amino acids: CASSADGISYNEQFF. CDR3 bases: TGTGCCAGTAGCGCTGACGGAATCTCCTACAATGAGCAGTTCTTC. This chain joins TRBV19 and TRBJ2-1; D unclear. CDR3 length: 15 amino acids. Trimming stripped 6 bases from V and 0 bases from J, with 12 bases between. The germline V gene encodes CDR1 LNHDA and CDR2 SQIVND (reference sequence). Complete variable domain (other parts from reference TRBV19 and TRBJ2-1): DGGITQSPKYLFRKEGQNVTLSCEQNLNHDAMYWYRQDPGQGLRLIYYSQIVNDFQKGDIAEGYSVSREKKESFPLTVTSAQKNPTAFYLCASSADGISYNEQFFGPGTRLTVL.

In its sample, this clonotype was seen many times. The rearrangement uses TRBV2 and TRBJ2-1; D is unresolved. This CDR3 is 12 amino acids long. Trimming shortened V by 5 bases and J by 8 bases, and 10 bases separated the two germline ends. CDR1 and CDR2 (germline): SNHLY, FYNNEI. In DNA form, the CDR3 reads TGTGCCAGCAGTCTCTATGGGGATGAGCAGTTCTTC. Residues: CASSLYGDEQFF.

On this clonotype itself: Its ends do not fully match the called genes, so a read error is possible. The chain carries TRBV5-1 and TRBJ2-3, with D perhaps assigned TRBD1 or TRBD2 (6 bases each). The CDR3 length is 16 residues. Germline V CDR1 and CDR2: SGHRS, YFSETQ. DNA for the CDR3: TGCGCCAGCAGCTCTACGGGGGCGGGTAGCATAGATACGCAGTATTTT. Its translation: CASSSTGAGSIDTQYF.

The chain carries TRBV10-3 and TRBJ2-7; D is possibly TRBD1 (5 bases). The V end lost 5 bases, the J end lost 3 bases, and 17 bases lay between the germline ends. CDR1 ENHRY and CDR2 SYGVKD come from the germline V gene. This CDR3 comprises 15 residues. CDR3 residues: CAISRQSTSYYEQYF. In nucleotides, the CDR3 is TGTGCCATCAGTCGACAGAGCACCAGCTACTACGAGCAGTACTTC.

The sample holds many counts of this clonotype. The chain recombines TRBV19 with TRBJ2-1; no clear D. Germline values: CDR1 LNHDA, CDR2 SQIVND (reference sequence). Trimming took 3 bases from V and 9 from J, leaving 18 bases between them. This CDR3 region has 15 residues. The CDR3 is CASSIGGFGVGEQFF. Here the CDR3 DNA reads TGTGCCAGTAGTATCGGTGGGTTTGGAGTCGGTGAGCAGTTCTTC. The entire variable domain, with the rest obtained from reference TRBV19 and TRBJ2-1, is as follows: DGGITQSPKYLFRKEGQNVTLSCEQNLNHDAMYWYRQDPGQGLRLIYYSQIVNDFQKGDIAEGYSVSREKKESFPLTVTSAQKNPTAFYLCASSIGGFGVGEQFFGPGTRLTVL.

The sample holds many counts of this clonotype. This chain connects TRBV29-1 to TRBJ1-4; D not resolved. There are 13 residues in the CDR3. V was trimmed by 7 bases and J by 5 bases, leaving 14 bases between them. CDR1 and CDR2 (germline): SQVTM, ANQGSEA. CDR3 DNA: TGCAGCGCTCAACTTCGACCAAATGAAAAACTGTTTTTT. Amino acids: CSAQLRPNEKLFF.